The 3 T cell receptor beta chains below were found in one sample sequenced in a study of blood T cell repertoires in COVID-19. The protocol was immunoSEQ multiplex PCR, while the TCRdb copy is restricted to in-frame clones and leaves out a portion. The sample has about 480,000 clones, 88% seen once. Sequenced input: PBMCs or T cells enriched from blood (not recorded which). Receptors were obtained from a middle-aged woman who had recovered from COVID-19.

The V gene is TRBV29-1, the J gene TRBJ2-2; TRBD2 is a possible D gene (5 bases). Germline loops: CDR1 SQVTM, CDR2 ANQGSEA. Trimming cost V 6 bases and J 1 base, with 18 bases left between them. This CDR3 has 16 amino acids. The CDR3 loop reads CSVEGLESGNTGELFF. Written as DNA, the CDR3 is TGCAGCGTCGAGGGCCTCGAAAGCGGGAACACCGGGGAGCTGTTTTTT.

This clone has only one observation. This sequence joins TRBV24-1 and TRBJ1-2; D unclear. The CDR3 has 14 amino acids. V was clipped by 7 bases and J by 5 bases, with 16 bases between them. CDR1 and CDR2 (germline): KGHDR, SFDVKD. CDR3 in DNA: TGTGCCACCAGACCATCCGGACTGACTTATGGCTACACCTTC. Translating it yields CATRPSGLTYGYTF.

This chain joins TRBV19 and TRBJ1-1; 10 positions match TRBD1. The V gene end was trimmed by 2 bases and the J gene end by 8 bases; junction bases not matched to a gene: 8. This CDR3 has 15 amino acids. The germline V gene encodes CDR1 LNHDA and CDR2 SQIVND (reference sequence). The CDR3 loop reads CASSITDRDRGEAFF. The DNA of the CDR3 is TGTGCCAGTAGTATAACCGACCGGGACAGGGGCGAAGCTTTCTTT.